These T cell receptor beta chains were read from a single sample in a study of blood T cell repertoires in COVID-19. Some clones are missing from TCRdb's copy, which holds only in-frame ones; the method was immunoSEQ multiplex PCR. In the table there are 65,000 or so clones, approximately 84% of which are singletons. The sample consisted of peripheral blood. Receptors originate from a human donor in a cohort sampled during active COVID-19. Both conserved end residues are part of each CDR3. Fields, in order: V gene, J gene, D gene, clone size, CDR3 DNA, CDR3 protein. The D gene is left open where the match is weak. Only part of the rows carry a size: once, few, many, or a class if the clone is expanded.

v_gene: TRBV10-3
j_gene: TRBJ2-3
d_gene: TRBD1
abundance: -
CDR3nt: TGTGCCATCAGGACAGGGGGCACAGATACGCAGTATTTT
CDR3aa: CAIRTGGTDTQYF

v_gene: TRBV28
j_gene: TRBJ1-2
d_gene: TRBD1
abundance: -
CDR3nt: TGTGCCAGCAGCCGAACTTCTGGGTCCAGGGGGCATGGCTACACCTTC
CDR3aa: CASSRTSGSRGHGYTF

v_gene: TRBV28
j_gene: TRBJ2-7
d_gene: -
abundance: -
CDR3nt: TGTGCCAGCAGTTTCTCTGGGGGGACGGTGACCTACGAGCAGTACTTC
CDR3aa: CASSFSGGTVTYEQYF

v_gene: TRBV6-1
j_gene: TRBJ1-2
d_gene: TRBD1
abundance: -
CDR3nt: TGTGCCAGCAGTGAAGCCGACAGGGGTGTCTATGGCTACACCTTC
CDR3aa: CASSEADRGVYGYTF

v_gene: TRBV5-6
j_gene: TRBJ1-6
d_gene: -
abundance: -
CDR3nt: TGTGCCAGCAGCTTGCAGGGATATTCACCCCTCCACTTT
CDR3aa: CASSLQGYSPLHF

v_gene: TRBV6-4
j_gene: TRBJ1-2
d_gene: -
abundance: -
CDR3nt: TGTGCCAGCAGTGACGGGTCAGGGTTTGACTATGGCTACACCTTC
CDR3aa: CASSDGSGFDYGYTF

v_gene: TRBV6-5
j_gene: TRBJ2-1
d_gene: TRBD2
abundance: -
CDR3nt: TGTGCCAGCAGTTACTCGTCTAGCGGGAGCAATGAGCAGTTCTTC
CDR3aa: CASSYSSSGSNEQFF

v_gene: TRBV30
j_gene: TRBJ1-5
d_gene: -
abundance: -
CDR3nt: TGTGCCTGGGAGGCAGGGGAGGGTCAGCCCCAGCATTTT
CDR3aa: CAWEAGEGQPQHF

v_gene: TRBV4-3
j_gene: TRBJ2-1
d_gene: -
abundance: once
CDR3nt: TGCGCCAGCAGCCAAGATGACGGGCAGGGGAGAGGTGAGCAGTTCTTC
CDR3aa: CASSQDDGQGRGEQFF

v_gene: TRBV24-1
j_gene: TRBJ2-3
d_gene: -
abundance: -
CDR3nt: TGTGCCACCAGTGTGGGAGGCCGCACAGATACGCAGTATTTT
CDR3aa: CATSVGGRTDTQYF

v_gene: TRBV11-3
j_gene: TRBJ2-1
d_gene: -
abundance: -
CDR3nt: TGTGCCAGCAGCTTTGGGGACAATTACAATGAGCAGTTCTTC
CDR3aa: CASSFGDNYNEQFF

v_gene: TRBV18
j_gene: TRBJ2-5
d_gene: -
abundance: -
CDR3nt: TGTGCCAGCTCACCAAGCGAGACCCAGTACTTC
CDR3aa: CASSPSETQYF

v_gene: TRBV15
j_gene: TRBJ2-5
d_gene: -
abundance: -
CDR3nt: TGTGCCACCTCCGCGATAGCATGGGAGACCCAGTACTTC
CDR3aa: CATSAIAWETQYF

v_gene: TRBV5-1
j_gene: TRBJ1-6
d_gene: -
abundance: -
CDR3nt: TGCGCCAGCAGCTCTCAAGGCGGGCAGAATAATTCACCCCTCCACTTT
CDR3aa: CASSSQGGQNNSPLHF

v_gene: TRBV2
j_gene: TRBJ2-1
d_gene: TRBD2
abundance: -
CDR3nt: TGTGCCAGCAGACTAGCGGGAACCTCCTACAATGAGCAGTTCTTC
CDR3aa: CASRLAGTSYNEQFF

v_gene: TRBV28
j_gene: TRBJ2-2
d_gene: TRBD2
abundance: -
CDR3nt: TGTGCCAGCAGCCCCTGGAGCGGGAGGGCCGATACCGGGGAGCTGTTTTTT
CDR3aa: CASSPWSGRADTGELFF

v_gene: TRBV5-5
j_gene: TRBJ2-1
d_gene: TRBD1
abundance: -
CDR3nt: TGTGCCAGCAGCCAGGGACAGGGGGCTTACAATGAGCAGTTCTTC
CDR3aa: CASSQGQGAYNEQFF

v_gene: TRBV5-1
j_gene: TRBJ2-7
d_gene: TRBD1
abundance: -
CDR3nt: TGCGCCAGCAGCGCCGGGACAGGGGTTGGCGACGAGCAGTACTTC
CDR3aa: CASSAGTGVGDEQYF

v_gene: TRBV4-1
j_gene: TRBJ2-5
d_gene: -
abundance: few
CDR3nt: TGCGCCAGCAGCCAAGCGGCGACACCTCAAGAGACCCAGTACTTC
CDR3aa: CASSQAATPQETQYF

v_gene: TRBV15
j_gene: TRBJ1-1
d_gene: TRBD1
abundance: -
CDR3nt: TGTGCCACCAGCGGAACAGGGGCCCGATTAGCTGAAGCTTTCTTT
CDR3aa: CATSGTGARLAEAFF

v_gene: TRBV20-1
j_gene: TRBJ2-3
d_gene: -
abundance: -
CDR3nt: TGCAGTGCTAGTGCGGGCACAGATACGCAGTATTTT
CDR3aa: CSASAGTDTQYF

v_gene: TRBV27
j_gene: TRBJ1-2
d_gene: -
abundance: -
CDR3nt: TGTGCCAGCAGTTTATCCCAGAACTATGGCTACACCTTC
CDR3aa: CASSLSQNYGYTF

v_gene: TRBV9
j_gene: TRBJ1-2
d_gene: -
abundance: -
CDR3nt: TGTGCCAGCAGCGTAGGTCCAGGGTCCGGCTACACCTTC
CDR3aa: CASSVGPGSGYTF

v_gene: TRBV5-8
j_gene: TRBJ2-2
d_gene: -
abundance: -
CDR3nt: TGTGCCAGCAGCTTGATGGCCCTGAACACCGGGGAGCTGTTTTTT
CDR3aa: CASSLMALNTGELFF

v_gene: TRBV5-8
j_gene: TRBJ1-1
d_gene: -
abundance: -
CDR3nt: TGTGCCAGCAGCGGTAAGACAGCGAACACTGAAGCTTTCTTT
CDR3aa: CASSGKTANTEAFF

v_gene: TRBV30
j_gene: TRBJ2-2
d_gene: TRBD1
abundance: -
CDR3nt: TGTGCCTGGAACAGGGGGAGCACCGGGGAGCTGTTTTTT
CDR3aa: CAWNRGSTGELFF

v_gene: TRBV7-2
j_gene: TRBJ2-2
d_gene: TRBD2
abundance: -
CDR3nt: TGTGCCAGCAGCTCACTAGCGGGGGGGTTCACCGGGGAGCTGTTTTTT
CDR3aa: CASSSLAGGFTGELFF

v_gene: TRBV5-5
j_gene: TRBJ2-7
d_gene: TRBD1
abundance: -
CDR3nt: TGTGCCAGCAGCCCGGGACAGTCAGTCTACGAGCAGTACTTC
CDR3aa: CASSPGQSVYEQYF

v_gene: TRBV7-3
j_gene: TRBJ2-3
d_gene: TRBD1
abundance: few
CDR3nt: TGTGCCAGCAGCCCGGGAACAGGGGGGACAGATACGCAGTATTTT
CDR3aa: CASSPGTGGTDTQYF

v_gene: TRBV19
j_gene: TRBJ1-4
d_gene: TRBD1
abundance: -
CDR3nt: TGTGCCAGTAGTATGGTCCAGGGGGTTAATGAAAAACTGTTTTTT
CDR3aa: CASSMVQGVNEKLFF

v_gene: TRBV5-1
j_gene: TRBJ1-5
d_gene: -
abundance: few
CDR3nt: TGCGCCAGCAGCTTGGGGGAGAATCAGCCCCAGCATTTT
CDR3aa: CASSLGENQPQHF

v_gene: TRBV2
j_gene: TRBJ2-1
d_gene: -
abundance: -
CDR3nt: TGTGCCAGCAGTGAAGGGGGAGGACTTACTTACAATGAGCAGTTCTTC
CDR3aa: CASSEGGGLTYNEQFF

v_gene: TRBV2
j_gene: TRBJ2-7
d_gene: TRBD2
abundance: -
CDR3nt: TGTGCCAGCAGCGGAGGGGCGGGAGTCTCCTACGAGCAGTACTTC
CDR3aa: CASSGGAGVSYEQYF

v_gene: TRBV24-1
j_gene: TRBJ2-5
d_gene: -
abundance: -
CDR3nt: TGTGCCACCAGTGATGATATTGTTCCGAGGGAGACCCAGTACTTC
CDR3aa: CATSDDIVPRETQYF

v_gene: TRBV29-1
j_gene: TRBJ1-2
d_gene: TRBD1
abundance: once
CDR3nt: TGCAGCGTCGAAATCCCGGGACAGCCCTATGGCTACACCTTC
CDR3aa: CSVEIPGQPYGYTF

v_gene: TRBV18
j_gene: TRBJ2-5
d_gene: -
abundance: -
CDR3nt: TGTGCCAGCTCACCCCGGGGAGGTTTGGAGTACCAAGAGACCCAGTACTTC
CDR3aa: CASSPRGGLEYQETQYF

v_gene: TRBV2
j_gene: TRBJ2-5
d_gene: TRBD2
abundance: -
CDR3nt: TGTGCCAGCAGGGGGGGGACTAGTCTACAAGAGACCCAGTACTTC
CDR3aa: CASRGGTSLQETQYF

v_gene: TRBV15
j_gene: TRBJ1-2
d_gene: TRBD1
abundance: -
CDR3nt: TGTGCCACCAGCAGAGGGTTTGACAGGGACTATGGCTACACCTTC
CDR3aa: CATSRGFDRDYGYTF

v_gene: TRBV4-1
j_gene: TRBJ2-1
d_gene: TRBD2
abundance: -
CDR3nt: TGCGCCAGCAGCCAAGGTTTAGGCGGGAGCGGGAGGAGTTATGAGCAGTTCTTC
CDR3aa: CASSQGLGGSGRSYEQFF

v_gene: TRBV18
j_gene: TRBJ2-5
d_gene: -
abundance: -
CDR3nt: TGTGCCAGCTCAGGCGACAGAAAAGAGACCCAGTACTTC
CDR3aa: CASSGDRKETQYF

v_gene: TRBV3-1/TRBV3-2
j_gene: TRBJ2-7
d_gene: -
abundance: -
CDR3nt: TGTGCCAGCAGCCAAGTATTTAGCGCAACGTACGAGCAGTACTTC
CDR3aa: CASSQVFSATYEQYF

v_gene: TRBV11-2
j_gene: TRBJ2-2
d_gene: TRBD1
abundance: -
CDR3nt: TGTGCCAGCAGCCCGGGTAGGGGGCTTACCGGGGAGCTGTTTTTT
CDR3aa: CASSPGRGLTGELFF

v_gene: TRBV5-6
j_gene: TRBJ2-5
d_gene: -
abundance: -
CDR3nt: TGTGCCAGCAGCCTAGGACCCAAAGGAGGAGAGACCCAGTACTTC
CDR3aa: CASSLGPKGGETQYF

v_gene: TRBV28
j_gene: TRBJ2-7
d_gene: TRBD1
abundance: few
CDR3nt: TGTGCCAGCAGACCGACAGGGACCCCCTACGAGCAGTACTTC
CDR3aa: CASRPTGTPYEQYF

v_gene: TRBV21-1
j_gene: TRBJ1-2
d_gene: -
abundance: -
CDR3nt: TGTGCCAGCAGCACCCTGGTACGGACAGGGGCTCAGGAGGGCTACACCTTC
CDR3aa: CASSTLVRTGAQEGYTF

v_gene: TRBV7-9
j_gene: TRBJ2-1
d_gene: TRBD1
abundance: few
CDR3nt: TGTGCCAGCAGCGTTACAGGGGCCTACAATGAGCAGTTCTTC
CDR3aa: CASSVTGAYNEQFF

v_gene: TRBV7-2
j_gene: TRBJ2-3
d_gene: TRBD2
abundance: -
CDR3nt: TGTGCCAGCAGCTTAAATGCGGGGGGCTTAGGAGATACGCAGTATTTT
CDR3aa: CASSLNAGGLGDTQYF

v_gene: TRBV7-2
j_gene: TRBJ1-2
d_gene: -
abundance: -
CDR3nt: TGTGCCAGCAGCTTAGGCTCAGGAGGTTCGTATGGCTACACCTTC
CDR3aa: CASSLGSGGSYGYTF

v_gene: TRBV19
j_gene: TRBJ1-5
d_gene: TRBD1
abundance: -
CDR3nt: TGTGCCAGTAATCCCCAACAGGGGAACCAGCCCCAGCATTTT
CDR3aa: CASNPQQGNQPQHF

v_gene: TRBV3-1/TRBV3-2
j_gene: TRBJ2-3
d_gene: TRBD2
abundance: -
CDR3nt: TGTGCCAGCAGCCAAGATGGACTAGCGAAAACAGATACGCAGTATTTT
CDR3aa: CASSQDGLAKTDTQYF

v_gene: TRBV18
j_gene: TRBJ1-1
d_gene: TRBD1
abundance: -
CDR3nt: TGTGCCAGCTCACGTGTCGGGACAGGGAACACTGAAGCTTTCTTT
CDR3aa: CASSRVGTGNTEAFF

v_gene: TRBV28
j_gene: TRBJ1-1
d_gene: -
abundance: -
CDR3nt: TGTGCCAGCAACTCTTTTGACAGCCCCCGGGAAGCTTTCTTT
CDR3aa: CASNSFDSPREAFF

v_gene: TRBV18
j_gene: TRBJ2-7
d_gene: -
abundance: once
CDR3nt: TGTGCCAGCTCACCAAACCCTGGCAGCTACGAGCAGTACTTC
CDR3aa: CASSPNPGSYEQYF

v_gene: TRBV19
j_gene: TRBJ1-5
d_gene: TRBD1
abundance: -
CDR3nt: TGTGCCAGTAGAGATAGGACAGGGAACAATCAGCCCCAGCATTTT
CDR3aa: CASRDRTGNNQPQHF

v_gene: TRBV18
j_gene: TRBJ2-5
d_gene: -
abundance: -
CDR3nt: TGTGCCAGCTCACCACCGGGCAGAGAGACCCAGTACTTC
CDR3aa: CASSPPGRETQYF

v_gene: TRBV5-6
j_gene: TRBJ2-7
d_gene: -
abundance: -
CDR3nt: TGTGCCAGCAGCTTGGCCAAGGTAAACAGGATCTACGAGCAGTACTTC
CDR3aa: CASSLAKVNRIYEQYF

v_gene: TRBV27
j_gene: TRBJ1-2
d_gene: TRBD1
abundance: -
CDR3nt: TGTGCCAGCAGTCGAACCACCGGGACAGAACTATATGGCTACACCTTC
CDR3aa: CASSRTTGTELYGYTF

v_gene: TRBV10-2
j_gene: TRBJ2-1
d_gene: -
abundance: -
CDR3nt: TGCGCCAGCACAAGGACAGCTTACAATGAGCAGTTCTTC
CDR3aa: CASTRTAYNEQFF

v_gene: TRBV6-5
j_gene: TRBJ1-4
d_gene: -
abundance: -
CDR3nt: TGTGCCAGCAGTCCATCGGGTGAAAAACTGTTTTTT
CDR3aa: CASSPSGEKLFF

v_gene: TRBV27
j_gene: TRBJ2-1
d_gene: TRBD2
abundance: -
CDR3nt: TGTGCCAGCAGTAGGACTAGCGGAGACCCTGGGGAGCAGTTCTTC
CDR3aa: CASSRTSGDPGEQFF